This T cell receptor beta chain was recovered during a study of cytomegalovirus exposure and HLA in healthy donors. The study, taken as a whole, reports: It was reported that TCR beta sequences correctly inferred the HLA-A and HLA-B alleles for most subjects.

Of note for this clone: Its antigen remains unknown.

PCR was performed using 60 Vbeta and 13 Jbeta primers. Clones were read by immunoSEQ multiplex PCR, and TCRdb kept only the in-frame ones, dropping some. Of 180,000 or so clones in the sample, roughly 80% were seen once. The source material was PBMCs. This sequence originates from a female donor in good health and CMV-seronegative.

The CDR3 region has the DNA TGTGCCAGCAGTACCTCCCGAGGCGGGGCGGACTACAATGAGCAGTTCTTC. This sequence encodes CASSTSRGGADYNEQFF. The chain carries TRBV28 and TRBJ2-1; D might be TRBD2 (6 bases). The ends were cut back, 5 bases at V and 3 bases at J, with 20 bases in the middle. This CDR3 spans 17 amino acids. Germline V lookup: CDR1 MDHEN, CDR2 SYDVKM.